This T cell receptor (beta chain) originates from a study of radiation and T cells in renal cell carcinoma. Study-wide background: Nephrectomy followed 15 Gy stereotactic body radiation by 4 weeks.

The CDR3 length is 14 residues. Trimming took 6 bases from V and 7 from J, leaving 18 bases between them. Germline V gives CDR1 SGHTA, CDR2 FQGNSA. Time point here: blood 2 weeks post-SBRT. Treatment meaning: 15 Gy SBRT to primary tumor, nephrectomy 4 weeks later. Clones were sequenced by immunoSEQ multiplex PCR, and TCRdb holds only the in-frame ones, with some missing. The sample contains roughly 130,000 clones, around four fifths of which appear only once. Findings of the study overall: Without pretreatment biopsies, baseline tumor clonotype presence was undetermined.

Points on this clone: Its antigen is not identified.

The J gene is TRBJ1-1, the V gene TRBV7-2; D perhaps matches TRBD1 (5 bases). The receptor was isolated from a woman aged 60-70 years with renal cell carcinoma. The sequenced sample was blood, obtained from a patient whose treatment included radiotherapy and nephrectomy. CDR3 loop: CASSPTTGVGEAFF. CDR3 nucleotide sequence: TGTGCCAGCAGTCCCACGACGGGGGTGGGTGAAGCTTTCTTT.